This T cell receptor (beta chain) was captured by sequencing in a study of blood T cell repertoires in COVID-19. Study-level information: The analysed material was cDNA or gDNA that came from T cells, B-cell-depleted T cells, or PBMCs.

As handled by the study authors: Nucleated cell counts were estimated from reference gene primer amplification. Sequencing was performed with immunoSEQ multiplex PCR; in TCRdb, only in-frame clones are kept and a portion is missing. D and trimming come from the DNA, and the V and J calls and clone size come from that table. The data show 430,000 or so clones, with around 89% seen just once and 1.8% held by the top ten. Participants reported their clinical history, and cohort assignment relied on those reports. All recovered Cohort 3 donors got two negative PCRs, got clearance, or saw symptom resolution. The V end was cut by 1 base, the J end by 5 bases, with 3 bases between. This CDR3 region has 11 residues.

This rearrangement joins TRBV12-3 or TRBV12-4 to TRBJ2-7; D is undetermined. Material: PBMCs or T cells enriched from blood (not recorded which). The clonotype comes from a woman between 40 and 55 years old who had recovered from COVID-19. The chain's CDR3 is CASSLVNEQYF. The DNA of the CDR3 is TGTGCCAGCAGTTTAGTCAACGAGCAGTACTTC.